The rows below give T cell receptor beta chains drawn from one sample of a study of molecular identifiers for immune sequencing clone quantification. TCRdb reanalysed the PCR reads using MiXCR and keeps one entry per CDR3 protein. The profile shows about 100,000 distinct CDR3 sequences, roughly a third of them singletons. Sequenced sample: naive CD8+ T cells from blood, with Jurkat cell RNA spiked in. These receptors originate from a human donor in good health. Some libraries in this study had Jurkat cell RNA spiked in. Both conserved end residues are part of each CDR3.

len,j_gene,v_gene,CDR3aa
14,TRBJ1-5,TRBV7-6,CASSSDRFDPVQHF
17,TRBJ2-2,TRBV7-3,CASSLRGLSGEAGELFF
17,TRBJ2-3,TRBV11-2,CASSSGSLAESSDTQYF
11,TRBJ2-3,TRBV12-3/TRBV12-4,CASSLTNTQYF
19,TRBJ2-1,TRBV9,CASSPILGLGARSYNEQFF
20,TRBJ2-3,TRBV5-1,CASSPAGLAGGPGNTDTQYF
13,TRBJ2-7,TRBV12-3/TRBV12-4,CASSLVRTYEQYF
16,TRBJ2-7,TRBV28,CASSLGRDRSSYEQYF
15,TRBJ2-7,TRBV4-3,CASSQDRGNRYEQYF
13,TRBJ2-5,TRBV28,CASNPDNQETQYF
13,TRBJ2-7,TRBV20-1,CSARLAGLVEQYF
14,TRBJ2-2,TRBV20-1,CSARVLYGTGELFF
13,TRBJ1-4,TRBV27,CASSLLANEKLFF
15,TRBJ2-6,TRBV12-3/TRBV12-4,CASSLGGTGANVLTF
16,TRBJ1-5,TRBV28,CASSLWGGMVDQPQHF
18,TRBJ1-6,TRBV7-2,CASSFGAARSFYNSPLHF
16,TRBJ2-1,TRBV27,CASSPGPGLVSDEQFF
16,TRBJ1-3,TRBV10-3,CAIRGLSQGSGNTIYF
14,TRBJ1-1,TRBV20-1,CSARGGLMNTEAFF
17,TRBJ2-3,TRBV28,CASSPERLIGRTDTQYF
14,TRBJ1-1,TRBV10-3,CAISRQGWHTEAFF
15,TRBJ2-5,TRBV27,CASSLWSGAGETQYF
13,TRBJ2-2,TRBV2,CASRLTGDGELFF
13,TRBJ1-3,TRBV7-8,CASSPGLGNTKYF
14,TRBJ2-7,TRBV27,CASSFWDRIYEQYF
14,TRBJ2-3,TRBV7-9,CASSKDRVADTQYF
13,TRBJ1-5,TRBV6-2/TRBV6-3,CASTRGGNQPQHF
17,TRBJ2-6,TRBV20-1,CSARGTPGESGANVLTF
17,-,TRBV6-5,CASSYSEYLAATDTQHF
13,TRBJ2-3,TRBV20-1,CSARVRAPWTQQF
13,TRBJ2-1,TRBV29-1,CSASGGPHNEQLF
16,TRBJ2-2,TRBV14,CASSLTWGQHTGELFF
15,TRBJ2-4,TRBV6-6,CASSQPQMGENIQYF
16,TRBJ2-7,TRBV6-2/TRBV6-3,CASSYVQTQISYEQYF
13,TRBJ2-7,TRBV27,CASSFRSSYEQYF
14,TRBJ1-4,TRBV4-2,CASSQVMGNEKLFF
13,TRBJ2-7,TRBV27,CASSPPGHYEQYF
13,TRBJ2-1,TRBV21-1,CASIRAGFNEQFF
15,TRBJ1-5,TRBV19,CASSIAGQYPQPQHF
14,TRBJ1-5,TRBV27,CASSLVAEGQPQHF
15,TRBJ2-7,TRBV28,CASSSSIGLASEQYF
16,TRBJ1-1,TRBV25-1,CASRRLGRAGNTEAFF
15,TRBJ1-5,TRBV19,CASSMGRVIPQPQHF
16,TRBJ2-1,TRBV7-9,CASSRSTGPALNVQFF
13,TRBJ2-5,TRBV6-5,CASNRAIQETQYF
13,TRBJ2-2,TRBV29-1,CSVEWGHPGELFF
15,TRBJ2-2,TRBV6-5,CASSGAGGPAGELFF
12,TRBJ1-1,TRBV5-1,CASSLVGDEAFF
15,TRBJ2-1,TRBV4-3,CASSHLLGQGNEQFF